This section outlines one T cell receptor (beta chain) sequence together with its context. Germline CDR1 is ENHRY and CDR2 is SYGVKD. The CDR3 extends over 14 amino acids. With V trimmed by 0 bases and J by 4 bases, 2 bases remained unmatched. This entry belongs to a study of blood T cell repertoires in COVID-19. Clones were read by immunoSEQ multiplex PCR, and TCRdb kept only the in-frame ones, dropping some. Of about 50,000 clones detected, about four fifths appear once; the ten largest clones hold approximately 8.8%. The sequence derives from a man aged 55 to 70 with acute or convalescent COVID-19. The specimen was peripheral blood. The chain recombines TRBV10-3 with TRBJ1-2; the match to TRBD1 covers 7 bases. DNA for the CDR3: TGTGCCATCAGTGAGTCCCAGGGGGTCTATGGCTACACCTTC. As protein: CAISESQGVYGYTF.